The entry below gives a single TCR beta chain sequence along with its context. The data stem from a study of T-cell memory formation after mild COVID-19. Germline CDR1 and CDR2: SGHVS and FNYEAQ. V lost 2 bases to trimming and J lost 2 bases; unmatched junction nucleotides: 10. The CDR3 spans 19 residues. One entry per CDR3 protein, called by TCRdb with MiXCR from the 5' RACE reads. The table shows about 430,000 distinct CDR3 sequences, with 20% to 25% occurring only once. Sample: PBMCs or a T cell subset sorted from them (not recorded which). The TCR was taken from an adult woman who had mild COVID-19 (a few samples of this study predate the infection). Cell type and time point are not known. The chain has TRBV7-6 and TRBJ2-6, with TRBD1 matching over 9 bases. The CDR3 spells CASSLLSGQGTTGANVLTF. In DNA, the CDR3 is TGTGCCAGCAGCTTACTATCGGGACAGGGTACAACTGGGGCCAACGTCCTGACTTTC.